Below, 13 T cell receptor beta chains from the same sample are listed, as sequenced in a study of CD4 T cells in relation to SARS-CoV-2 and coronaviruses. Clones were read by immunoSEQ multiplex PCR, and TCRdb kept only the in-frame ones, dropping some. The sample carries around 11,000 clones, 87% recorded once. Sequencing used naive CD4+ T cells from PBMCs. Described subset: naive CD4+ T cells isolated by negative enrichment. Receptors originate from an adult with COVID-19.

The V call is TRBV27, the J call TRBJ1-2, with D unresolved. In germline, CDR1 is MNHEY, CDR2 SMNVEV (reference sequence). The CDR3 extends over 13 amino acids. V shed 5 bases and J shed 0 bases, with 7 bases lying between them. The CDR3 DNA reads as TGTGCCAGCAGTCCGAGAGCTAACTATGGCTACACCTTC. It is translated as CASSPRANYGYTF.

The chain has TRBV7-9 and TRBJ2-7; 8 bases align to TRBD1. The V gene's germline CDR1 is SEHNR and CDR2 FQNEAQ (reference sequence). With 3 bases clipped from V and 5 bases from J, the junction kept 9 bases outside the gene matches. The CDR3 is 15 amino acids. The chain's CDR3 is CASSLPGGTAHEQYF. CDR3 nucleotides: TGTGCCAGCAGCTTGCCAGGGGGCACCGCCCACGAGCAGTACTTC. The full variable domain, with the rest looked up from reference TRBV7-9 and TRBJ2-7, is DTGVSQNPRHKITKRGQNVTFRCDPISEHNRLYWYRQTLGQGPEFLTYFQNEAQLEKSRLLSDRFSAERPKGSFSTLEIQRTEQGDSAMYLCASSLPGGTAHEQYFGPGTRLTVT.

The chain couples TRBV9 to TRBJ1-6; D call uncertain. Germline CDR1 is SGDLS and CDR2 is YYNGEE. CDR3 length equals 13 residues. V was clipped by 1 base and J by 7 bases, with 6 bases between them. CDR3 sequence reads: CASSVIGNSPLHF. The CDR3, as DNA: TGTGCCAGCAGCGTAATAGGGAATTCACCCCTCCACTTT.

This chain joins TRBV28 and TRBJ2-1; D is perhaps TRBD1 or TRBD2 (7 bases each). The V end was cut by 8 bases, the J end by 2 bases, with 13 bases between. Germline V CDR1 and CDR2: MDHEN, SYDVKM. The length of the CDR3 is 14 residues. The CDR3 here is CASQGGVTYNEQFF. In DNA, the CDR3 is TGTGCCAGCCAGGGGGGGGTCACCTACAATGAGCAGTTCTTC.

This sequence joins TRBV6-4 and TRBJ1-1; TRBD1 aligns across 8 bases. The length of the CDR3 is 15 residues. The trim removed 6 bases at V and 5 bases at J, leaving 11 bases unmatched. The germline V gene has CDR1 MRHNA and CDR2 SNTAGT. In nucleotides, the CDR3 is TGTGCCAGCAGAGATCAGGGGGCTAAAGGGACTGAAGCTTTCTTT. Translation: CASRDQGAKGTEAFF.

The chain has TRBV6-5 and TRBJ1-1; no clear D. The V gene's germline CDR1 is MNHEY and CDR2 SVGAGI. The CDR3 consists of 14 residues. Deletions cut 4 bases from V and 1 base from J, with 10 bases between. In nucleotides, the CDR3 is TGTGCCAGCAGTTTAGCTACTAAGAACACTGAAGCTTTCTTT. It translates to CASSLATKNTEAFF.

This chain joins TRBV11-2 and TRBJ2-7; D uncertain. V was pared by 1 base and J by 0 bases, with 10 bases between. This CDR3 comprises 15 residues. Germline CDR1 reads SGHAT; CDR2 reads FQNNGV. CDR3 coding DNA: TGTGCCAGCAGCTTAGTCCGGACGGGCTCCTACGAGCAGTACTTC. Residues: CASSLVRTGSYEQYF. The full variable domain, with the rest looked up from reference TRBV11-2 and TRBJ2-7, is EAGVAQSPRYKIIEKRQSVAFWCNPISGHATLYWYQQILGQGPKLLIQFQNNGVVDDSQLPKDRFSAERLKGVDSTLKIQPAKLEDSAVYLCASSLVRTGSYEQYFGPGTRLTVT.

The CDR3 bases are TGTGCCAGCACTAAATTGGCAGATCAGAACACTGAAGCTTTCTTT. This translates into CASTKLADQNTEAFF. This chain links TRBV5-4 with TRBJ1-1; D call uncertain. V was pared by 6 bases and J by 1 base, with 16 bases between. Germline V gene data show CDR1 as SGHNT and CDR2 as YYREEE (reference sequence). The CDR3 extends over 15 amino acids.

In this sample, this clone turned up a few times. This chain uses TRBV5-4 with TRBJ2-7; tentatively, D is TRBD2 (7 bases). This CDR3 comprises 14 residues. V was shortened by 2 bases and J by 7 bases, with 16 bases between the two germline ends. Germline assignment: CDR1 SGHNT and CDR2 YYREEE (reference sequence). CDR3 DNA sequence: TGTGCCAGCAGCTTTGAGGGGGGGGCGCGTGAGCAGTACTTC. This sequence encodes CASSFEGGAREQYF.

This chain links TRBV24-1 with TRBJ1-1; D is possibly TRBD1 (5 bases). Trimming removed 3 bases from V and 4 bases from J, with 14 bases in between. The CDR3 sequence is 15 residues long. Germline CDR1 and CDR2: KGHDR and SFDVKD. CDR3 region: CATSDTSGGITEAFF. The DNA of the CDR3 is TGTGCCACCAGTGATACGTCGGGGGGTATCACTGAAGCTTTCTTT.

This clone came up once. The V and J genes are TRBV6-1 and TRBJ2-7, with unresolved D. Germline lookup yields CDR1 MNHNS and CDR2 SASEGT. The ends were cut back, 3 bases at V and 3 bases at J, with 9 bases in the middle. CDR3 length: 13 residues. For the CDR3, the DNA is TGTGCCAGCAGTGACCGACCCGGCTACGAGCAGTACTTC. It is translated as CASSDRPGYEQYF.

The J gene is TRBJ1-1, the V gene TRBV25-1; 10 bases agree with TRBD1. The CDR3 runs to 14 residues. The junction had 7 bases not matched to a gene; V was cut back by 7 bases and J by 5 bases. The germline CDR1 and CDR2 sequences are MGHDK and SYGVNS. The chain's CDR3 is CASIRQGAWTEAFF. In DNA form, the CDR3 reads TGTGCCAGCATTCGACAGGGGGCGTGGACTGAAGCTTTCTTT.

The gene calls are TRBV18 and TRBJ1-5; D is undetermined. CDR3 length equals 17 residues. V shed 4 bases and J shed 1 base, with 17 bases lying between them. Germline V CDR1 and CDR2: KGHSH, LQKENI. In DNA, the CDR3 is TGTGCCAGCTCACAAAATCCTTCGGACGGGAGCAATCAGCCCCAGCATTTT. Translated, it gives CASSQNPSDGSNQPQHF. The whole variable domain, remainder taken from reference TRBV18 and TRBJ1-5, is NAGVMQNPRHLVRRRGQEARLRCSPMKGHSHVYWYRQLPEEGLKFMVYLQKENIIDESGMPKERFSAEFPKEGPSILRIQQVVRGDSAAYFCASSQNPSDGSNQPQHFGDGTRLSIL.